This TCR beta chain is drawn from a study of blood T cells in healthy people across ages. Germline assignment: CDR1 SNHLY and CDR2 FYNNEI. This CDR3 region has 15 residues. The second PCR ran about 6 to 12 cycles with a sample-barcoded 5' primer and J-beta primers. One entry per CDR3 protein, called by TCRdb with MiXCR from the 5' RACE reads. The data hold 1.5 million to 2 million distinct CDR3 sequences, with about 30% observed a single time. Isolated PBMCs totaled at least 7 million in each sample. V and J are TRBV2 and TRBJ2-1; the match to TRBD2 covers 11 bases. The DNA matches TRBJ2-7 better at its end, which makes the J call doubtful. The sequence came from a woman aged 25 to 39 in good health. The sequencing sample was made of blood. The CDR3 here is CASSILAGGNNEQYF. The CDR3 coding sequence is TGTGCCAGCTCAATCCTAGCGGGGGGCAACAATGAGCAGTACTTC.